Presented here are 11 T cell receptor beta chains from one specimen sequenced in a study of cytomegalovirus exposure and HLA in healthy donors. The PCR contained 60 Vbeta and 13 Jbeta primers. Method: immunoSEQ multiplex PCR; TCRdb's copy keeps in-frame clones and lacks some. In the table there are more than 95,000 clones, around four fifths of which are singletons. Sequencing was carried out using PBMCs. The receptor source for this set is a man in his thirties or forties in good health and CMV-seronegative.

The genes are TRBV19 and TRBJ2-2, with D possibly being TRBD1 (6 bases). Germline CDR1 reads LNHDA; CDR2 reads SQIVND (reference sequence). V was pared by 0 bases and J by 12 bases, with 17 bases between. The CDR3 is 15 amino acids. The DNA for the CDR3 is TGTGCCAGTAGTATAGAAGGGACAACCGCCGGAAAGCTGTTTTTT. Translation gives CASSIEGTTAGKLFF.

Written as DNA, the CDR3 is TGTGCCACCAGCAGAGGTAACAGATATAGCAATCAGCCCCAGCATTTT. This codes for CATSRGNRYSNQPQHF. The J gene is TRBJ1-5, the V gene TRBV15, with no clear D. This CDR3 is built from 16 residues. Per germline, CDR1 LNHNV and CDR2 YYDKDF (reference sequence). V was pared by 1 base and J by 0 bases, with 10 bases between.

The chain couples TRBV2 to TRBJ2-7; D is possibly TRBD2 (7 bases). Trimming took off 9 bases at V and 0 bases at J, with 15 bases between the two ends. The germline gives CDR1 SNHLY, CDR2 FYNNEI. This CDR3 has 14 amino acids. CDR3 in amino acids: CARRGEGGSYEQYF. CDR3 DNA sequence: TGTGCCAGGAGGGGGGAGGGCGGCTCCTACGAGCAGTACTTC.

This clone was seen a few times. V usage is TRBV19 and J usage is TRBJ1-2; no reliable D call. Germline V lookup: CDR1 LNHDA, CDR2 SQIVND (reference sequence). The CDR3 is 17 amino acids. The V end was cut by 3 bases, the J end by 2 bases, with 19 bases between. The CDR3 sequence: CASSIFIGVQTNYGYTF. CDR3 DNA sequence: TGTGCCAGTAGTATTTTCATAGGCGTACAGACAAACTATGGCTACACCTTC.

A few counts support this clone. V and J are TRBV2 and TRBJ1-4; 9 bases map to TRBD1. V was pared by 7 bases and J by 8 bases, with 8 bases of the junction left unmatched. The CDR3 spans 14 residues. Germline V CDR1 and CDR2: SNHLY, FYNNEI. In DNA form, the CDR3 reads TGTGCCAGCACCCAACAGGGGGCGCGGGAAAAACTGTTTTTT. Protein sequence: CASTQQGAREKLFF.

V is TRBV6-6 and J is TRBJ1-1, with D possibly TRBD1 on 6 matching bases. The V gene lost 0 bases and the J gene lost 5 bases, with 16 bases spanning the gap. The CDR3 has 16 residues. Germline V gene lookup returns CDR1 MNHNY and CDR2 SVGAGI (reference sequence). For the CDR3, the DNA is TGTGCCAGCAGTTACTCCGGACGGGGAAGGGGGACTGAAGCTTTCTTT. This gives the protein CASSYSGRGRGTEAFF.

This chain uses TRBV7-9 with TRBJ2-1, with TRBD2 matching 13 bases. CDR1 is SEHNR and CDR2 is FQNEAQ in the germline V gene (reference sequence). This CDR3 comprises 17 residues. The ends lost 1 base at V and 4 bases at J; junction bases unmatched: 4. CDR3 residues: CASSLGSLAGGYNEQFF. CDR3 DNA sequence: TGTGCCAGCAGCTTAGGGTCACTAGCGGGGGGGTACAATGAGCAGTTCTTC.

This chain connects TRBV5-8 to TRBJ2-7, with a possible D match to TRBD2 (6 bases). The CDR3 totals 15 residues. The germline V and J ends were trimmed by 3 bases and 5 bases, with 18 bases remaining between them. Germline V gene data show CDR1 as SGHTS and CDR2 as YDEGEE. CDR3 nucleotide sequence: TGTGCCAGCAGCTGGGCCCGGGGGATGCGGCACGAGCAGTACTTC. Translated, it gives CASSWARGMRHEQYF.

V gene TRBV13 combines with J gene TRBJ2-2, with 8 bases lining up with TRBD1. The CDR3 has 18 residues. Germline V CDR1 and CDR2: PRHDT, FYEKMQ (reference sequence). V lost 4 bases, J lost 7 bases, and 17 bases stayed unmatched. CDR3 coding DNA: TGTGCCAGCAGCTCTAACCTCAGGGGGCGCCGGGTGTTCGGGGAGCTGTTTTTT. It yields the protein CASSSNLRGRRVFGELFF. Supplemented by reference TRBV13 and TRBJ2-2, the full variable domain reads AAGVIQSPRHLIKEKRETATLKCYPIPRHDTVYWYQQGPGQDPQFLISFYEKMQSDKGSIPDRFSAQQFSDYHSELNMSSLELGDSALYFCASSSNLRGRRVFGELFFGEGSRLTVL.

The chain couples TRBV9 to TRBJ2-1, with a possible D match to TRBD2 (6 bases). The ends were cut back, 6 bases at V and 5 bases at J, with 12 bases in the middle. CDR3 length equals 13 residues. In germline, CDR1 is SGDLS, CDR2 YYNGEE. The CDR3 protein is CASNRDSDNEQFF. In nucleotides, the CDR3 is TGTGCCAGCAACCGGGACTCAGACAATGAGCAGTTCTTC.

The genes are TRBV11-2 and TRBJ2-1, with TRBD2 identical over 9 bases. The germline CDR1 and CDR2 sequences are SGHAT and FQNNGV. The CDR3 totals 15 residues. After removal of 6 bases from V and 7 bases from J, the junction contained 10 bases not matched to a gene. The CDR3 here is CASRGSSGIWNEQFF. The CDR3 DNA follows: TGTGCCAGCAGGGGCTCTAGCGGGATTTGGAATGAGCAGTTCTTC.